One sample yielded the 30 T cell receptor beta chains listed below, sequenced in a study of blood T cell repertoires in COVID-19. Method: immunoSEQ multiplex PCR; TCRdb's copy keeps in-frame clones and lacks some. The sample includes roughly 140,000 clones, approximately 80% seen only once; the top ten take about 2%. The material sequenced was peripheral blood. The receptors were gathered from an older woman with acute or convalescent COVID-19.

The chain joins TRBV28 to TRBJ2-1, with 8 bases identical to TRBD2. Germline V gives CDR1 MDHEN, CDR2 SYDVKM. V lost 4 bases to trimming and J lost 6 bases; unmatched junction nucleotides: 8. The CDR3 runs 15 residues. This chain's CDR3 is CASSSTGTRGNEQFF. Here the CDR3 DNA reads TGTGCCAGCAGTTCAACCGGGACTAGAGGCAATGAGCAGTTCTTC.

This clone came up once. This rearrangement joins TRBV6-5 to TRBJ2-3, with D perhaps TRBD2 (5 bases). This CDR3 region has 13 residues. Germline values: CDR1 MNHEY, CDR2 SVGAGI. Deletions cut 6 bases from V and 6 bases from J, with 13 bases between. The CDR3 bases are TGTGCCAGCAGCGTGGACTGGGCGGATACGCAGTATTTT. It yields the protein CASSVDWADTQYF.

V and J are TRBV18 and TRBJ2-3; 14 positions agree with TRBD2. This CDR3 comprises 20 residues. J gave up 4 bases and V 3 bases, and 15 bases lay outside the gene matches. Germline CDR1 and CDR2: KGHSH and LQKENI. DNA for the CDR3: TGTGCCAGCTCACCTGGGACTAGCGGGAGTTATGGGCTGAACCCAGATACGCAGTATTTT. This codes for CASSPGTSGSYGLNPDTQYF.

CDR3 nucleotide sequence: TGTGCCTGGAGTGTGGGCTCGGGGAATTCACCCCTCCACTTT. As protein: CAWSVGSGNSPLHF. This sequence joins TRBV30 and TRBJ1-6; D uncertain. V dropped 0 bases and J dropped 7 bases, with 10 bases sitting between them. The V gene's germline CDR1 is GTSNPN and CDR2 SVGIG (reference sequence). The CDR3 covers 14 residues.

This clone has more than one count but fewer than ten. In DNA form, the CDR3 reads TGTGCCAGCGGGGCCTACGAGCAGTACTTC. It encodes CASGAYEQYF. This chain uses TRBV19 with TRBJ2-7; TRBD2 is a possible D gene (5 bases). This CDR3 is built from 10 residues. Germline CDR1 is LNHDA and CDR2 is SQIVND (reference sequence). Trimming left V 9 bases short and J 2 bases short, with 5 bases between.

This clone was seen only a few times. The chain links TRBV6-6 to TRBJ1-2, with a weak D call TRBD1 (5 bases). There are 15 residues in the CDR3. V was trimmed by 3 bases and J by 4 bases, leaving 15 bases between them. CDR1 is MNHNY, CDR2 SVGAGI, per germline (reference sequence). The chain's CDR3 is CASSYSGGDSYGYTF. The DNA of the CDR3 is TGTGCCAGCAGTTATTCGGGGGGGGACTCCTATGGCTACACCTTC.

The chain carries TRBV12-3 or TRBV12-4 and TRBJ1-2; 8 bases align to TRBD1. The V gene end was trimmed by 3 bases and the J gene end by 11 bases; junction bases not matched to a gene: 2. The CDR3 is made up of 11 amino acids. CDR3 residues: CASSFRGRYTF. The CDR3 DNA is TGTGCCAGCAGTTTCAGGGGGCGATACACCTTC.

This clone was recorded only once. The rearrangement links TRBV5-4 to TRBJ2-2; D uncertain. The V gene lost 4 bases and the J gene lost 0 bases, with 4 bases spanning the gap. Germline V gene lookup returns CDR1 SGHNT and CDR2 YYREEE (reference sequence). The CDR3 has 13 residues. The DNA for the CDR3 is TGTGCCAGCAGCCCGGCGAACACCGGGGAGCTGTTTTTT. Amino acid sequence: CASSPANTGELFF.

The V and J genes are TRBV7-8 and TRBJ1-1; the match to TRBD1 covers 8 bases. The ends lost 0 bases at V and 3 bases at J; junction bases unmatched: 3. This CDR3 is built from 15 residues. Germline lookup yields CDR1 SGHVS and CDR2 FQNEAQ. The CDR3 region is CASSLAQTGDTEAFF. Here the CDR3 DNA reads TGTGCCAGCAGCTTAGCCCAGACAGGGGACACTGAAGCTTTCTTT.

CDR3 bases: TGTGCCAGCAGAGCAGCGGGATTCTACGAGCAGTACTTC. As protein: CASRAAGFYEQYF. V is TRBV27 and J is TRBJ2-7; TRBD2 matches 7 bases. In germline, CDR1 is MNHEY, CDR2 SMNVEV (reference sequence). With 6 bases clipped from V and 3 bases from J, the junction kept 5 bases outside the gene matches. This CDR3 contains 13 residues.

This chain links TRBV7-8 with TRBJ2-1; TRBD2 matches at 9 bases. CDR3 size: 15 residues. J lost 2 bases, V lost 5 bases, and 4 bases had no gene match. Germline V lookup: CDR1 SGHVS, CDR2 FQNEAQ. CDR3 DNA: TGTGCCAGCAGCCCGAAGCGGGGGGCCTACAATGAGCAGTTCTTC. Its translation is CASSPKRGAYNEQFF.

The chain joins TRBV5-1 to TRBJ2-1, with 9 bases lining up with TRBD2. The germline CDR1 and CDR2 sequences are SGHRS and YFSETQ. The CDR3 spans 16 residues. V was clipped by 0 bases and J by 1 base; unmatched bases: 2. The CDR3 nucleotides read TGCGCCAGCAGCTTGGGGGCGGGAGGGTCCTACAATGAGCAGTTCTTC. This encodes CASSLGAGGSYNEQFF.

J is TRBJ1-3 and V is TRBV6-5, with D maybe TRBD1 (6 bases). The germline V gene encodes CDR1 MNHEY and CDR2 SVGAGI. The length of the CDR3 is 13 residues. Trimming removed 0 bases from V and 8 bases from J, with 8 bases in between. The CDR3 protein is CASSYSSGDTIYF. The CDR3 DNA sequence: TGTGCCAGCAGTTACTCTTCAGGGGACACCATATATTTT.

The chain uses TRBV5-1 and TRBJ2-7; D is unresolved. Trimming removed 0 bases from V and 6 bases from J, with 4 bases in between. The germline V gene encodes CDR1 SGHRS and CDR2 YFSETQ. The CDR3 consists of 11 residues. CDR3 sequence (DNA): TGCGCCAGCAGCTTGGACAGCGAGCAGTACTTC. Translation: CASSLDSEQYF.

V and J are TRBV9 and TRBJ1-5; D is uncertain. The CDR3 spans 13 residues. V was clipped by 0 bases and J by 8 bases, with 9 bases between them. The V gene's germline CDR1 is SGDLS and CDR2 YYNGEE. The CDR3 DNA reads as TGTGCCAGCAGCGTAGATTTGGCTGAGCCCCAGCATTTT. Amino acid sequence: CASSVDLAEPQHF.

This clone was seen only once. The chain joins TRBV5-4 to TRBJ2-5; 9 bases line up with TRBD2. This CDR3 comprises 15 residues. The germline V gene has CDR1 SGHNT and CDR2 YYREEE (reference sequence). With 0 bases clipped from V and 7 bases from J, the junction kept 7 bases outside the gene matches. The CDR3 region is CASSLDPSGARTQYF. In DNA form, the CDR3 reads TGTGCCAGCAGCTTGGACCCTAGCGGGGCCCGGACCCAGTACTTC.

The rearrangement links TRBV29-1 to TRBJ1-2; a possible D gene is TRBD1 (6 bases). V shed 3 bases and J shed 3 bases, with 8 bases lying between them. The CDR3 extends over 12 amino acids. Germline CDR1 SQVTM, CDR2 ANQGSEA. The CDR3 bases are TGCAGCGTTGACCGACAGGACTATGGCTACACCTTC. As protein: CSVDRQDYGYTF.

In DNA form, the CDR3 reads TGTGCCAGCAGGACAGGGAATCAGCCCCAGCATTTT. It specifies CASRTGNQPQHF. The chain couples TRBV12-3 or TRBV12-4 to TRBJ1-5; 7 bases map to TRBD1. After removal of 6 bases from V and 4 bases from J, the junction contained 0 bases not matched to a gene. CDR3 size: 12 residues.

The chain has TRBV28 and TRBJ1-2, with no clear D. Germline V lookup: CDR1 MDHEN, CDR2 SYDVKM. The CDR3 totals 12 residues. Trimming shortened V by 2 bases and J by 8 bases, and 9 bases separated the two germline ends. The CDR3 DNA follows: TGTGCCAGCAGTTTAGGCATGCGGGGCTACACCTTC. It is translated as CASSLGMRGYTF.

V usage is TRBV5-6 and J usage is TRBJ2-1; 12 bases match TRBD2. Germline CDR1 SGHDT, CDR2 YYEEEE. The CDR3 totals 15 residues. J lost 5 bases, V lost 2 bases, and 2 bases had no gene match. CDR3 DNA sequence: TGTGCCAGCAGCTTTCGACTAGCGGGAGACAATGAGCAGTTCTTC. Protein sequence: CASSFRLAGDNEQFF.

This chain uses TRBV15 with TRBJ2-2; TRBD2 agrees at 12 bases. J gave up 1 base and V 4 bases, and 13 bases lay outside the gene matches. The CDR3 runs to 20 residues. Germline CDR1 and CDR2: LNHNV and YYDKDF (reference sequence). The chain's CDR3 is CATSTRGASGRARNTGELFF. In DNA form, the CDR3 reads TGTGCCACCAGCACTCGAGGGGCTAGCGGGAGGGCCAGGAACACCGGGGAGCTGTTTTTT.

The chain links TRBV28 to TRBJ2-7, with 7 bases aligning to TRBD2. CDR1 is MDHEN, CDR2 SYDVKM, per germline. CDR3 size: 14 residues. After removal of 7 bases from V and 0 bases from J, the junction contained 6 bases not matched to a gene. The CDR3 loop reads CASTLGGSSYEQYF. CDR3 sequence (DNA): TGTGCCAGCACCTTGGGCGGGAGCTCCTACGAGCAGTACTTC. The variable domain in full, with the rest retrieved from reference TRBV28 and TRBJ2-7, is DVKVTQSSRYLVKRTGEKVFLECVQDMDHENMFWYRQDPGLGLRLIYFSYDVKMKEKGDIPEGYSVSREKKERFSLILESASTNQTSMYLCASTLGGSSYEQYFGPGTRLTVT.

The chain is built from TRBV19 and TRBJ1-5; TRBD1 is a possible D gene (6 bases). Germline CDR1 LNHDA, CDR2 SQIVND (reference sequence). This CDR3 spans 20 amino acids. The ends were cut back, 4 bases at V and 1 base at J, with 26 bases in the middle. The DNA of the CDR3 is TGTGCCAGTAGTACCCCCACAGGGTCCCCCCGGCTGTCAAGCAATCAGCCCCAGCATTTT. It encodes CASSTPTGSPRLSSNQPQHF.

The chain couples TRBV27 to TRBJ2-2; 10 bases are shared with TRBD1. The CDR3 loop spans 17 amino acids. The germline V gene encodes CDR1 MNHEY and CDR2 SMNVEV (reference sequence). V gave up 6 bases and J gave up 1 base; unmatched junction bases: 8. This CDR3 is CASRTGTGVGNTGELFF. CDR3 in DNA: TGTGCCAGCAGGACCGGGACAGGGGTTGGGAACACCGGGGAGCTGTTTTTT.

The chain has TRBV6-5 and TRBJ1-1; D call uncertain. This CDR3 has 16 residues. CDR1 MNHEY and CDR2 SVGAGI come from the germline V gene. The V end lost 2 bases, the J end lost 0 bases, and 13 bases lay between the germline ends. CDR3 sequence: CASSYSFPGLNTEAFF. The CDR3 DNA reads as TGTGCCAGCAGTTACAGTTTCCCGGGGTTGAACACTGAAGCTTTCTTT.

The CDR3 coding sequence is TGTGCCAGCAGTGTCACCTACGAGCAGTACTTC. Translation gives CASSVTYEQYF. The chain recombines TRBV28 with TRBJ2-7; D ambiguous. CDR1 and CDR2 from the germline V gene are MDHEN and SYDVKM. Trimming took 5 bases from V and 2 from J, leaving 4 bases between them. This CDR3 is 11 amino acids long.

The chain employs TRBV18 and TRBJ2-5; D remains unclear. Deletions cut 3 bases from V and 0 bases from J, with 5 bases between. The CDR3 length is 13 residues. Germline-derived CDR1 and CDR2 are KGHSH and LQKENI. The CDR3 sequence is CASSPRYQETQYF. CDR3 in DNA: TGTGCCAGCTCACCGCGGTACCAAGAGACCCAGTACTTC.

The chain uses TRBV20-1 and TRBJ2-3; D is unresolved. The germline V gene encodes CDR1 DFQATT and CDR2 SNEGSKA (reference sequence). There are 11 residues in the CDR3. Trimming removed 0 bases from V and 8 bases from J, with 6 bases in between. The CDR3 DNA sequence: TGCAGTGCTAGAGATCCCGGTACGCAGTATTTT. This encodes CSARDPGTQYF.

In this sample, this clone turned up a few times. The chain is built from TRBV19 and TRBJ2-7; D is unclear. The CDR3 sequence is 15 residues long. V was shortened by 2 bases and J by 6 bases, with 17 bases between the two germline ends. The germline gives CDR1 LNHDA, CDR2 SQIVND (reference sequence). The CDR3: CASSISGGSLAEQYF. DNA for the CDR3: TGTGCCAGTAGTATATCTGGCGGAAGCCTCGCCGAGCAGTACTTC.

In this sample, this clone turned up a few times. The chain carries TRBV7-9 and TRBJ1-1, with D possibly TRBD1 on 6 matching bases. CDR1 is SEHNR and CDR2 is FQNEAQ in the germline V gene (reference sequence). V lost 1 base and J 11 bases, leaving 11 bases between the germline ends. The CDR3 contains 12 residues. This CDR3 reads CASSLETGRAFF. CDR3 nucleotide sequence: TGTGCCAGCAGCTTAGAAACAGGGCGTGCTTTCTTT.